The entry that follows covers one T cell receptor (beta chain) sequence. This CDR3 has 12 residues. Trimming took off 0 bases at V and 8 bases at J, with 5 bases between the two ends. The V gene's germline CDR1 is LNHNV and CDR2 YYDKDF (reference sequence). The data are from a study of control samples from healthy donors and cancer patients. The method was immunoSEQ multiplex PCR; TCRdb's version includes in-frame clones alone and lacks a portion of them. The sample shows around 190,000 clones, roughly 92% of them seen only once. The chain employs TRBV15 and TRBJ2-1; unclear D gene. Material for sequencing was blood. The origin of this receptor is a man aged 25-40 years in good health. The CDR3, as DNA: TGTGCCACCAGCAGAGACTTTCATGAGCAGTTCTTC. Translating gives CATSRDFHEQFF.